The 10 T cell receptor beta chains given below trace back to one sample, sequenced in a study of T cells in Graves' hyperthyroidism and ophthalmopathy. RNA transcripts gave rise to amplified TCR beta CDR3 regions. First-round RT-PCR of the TCR CDR3 relied on the HTBI primer set. TCRdb re-called the multiplex PCR reads with MiXCR, one entry per CDR3 protein. In the table there are about 640,000 distinct CDR3 sequences, about a fifth of which are singletons. The sequencing sample was made of blood. The receptors derive from a man aged 30-40 years with Graves' ophthalmopathy.

This clonotype was seen repeatedly, ten times or more. V is TRBV7-3 and J is TRBJ2-7, with D hard to call. Germline CDR1 reads SGHTA; CDR2 reads FQGTGA. CDR3 length equals 15 residues. V lost 4 bases and J 4 bases, leaving 17 bases between the germline ends. CDR3 sequence reads: CASSSTPGPLYEQYF. CDR3 in DNA: TGTGCCAGCAGCTCCACTCCCGGGCCATTATACGAGCAGTACTTC.

This clonotype has only a few counts. V usage is TRBV28 and J usage is TRBJ1-2; tentative D call: TRBD1 (6 bases). V gave up 5 bases and J gave up 0 bases, with 13 bases separating them. Germline lookup yields CDR1 MDHEN and CDR2 SYDVKM. This CDR3 region has 15 residues. The CDR3 sequence: CASSPHDRPNYGYTF. The CDR3 DNA reads as TGTGCCAGCAGTCCCCACGACAGGCCTAACTATGGCTACACCTTC.

The V and J genes are TRBV7-9 and TRBJ1-1, with unresolved D. V gave up 5 bases and J gave up 2 bases, with 12 bases separating them. In germline, CDR1 is SEHNR, CDR2 FQNEAQ (reference sequence). This CDR3 has 14 amino acids. CDR3 DNA: TGTGCCAGCAGCCGGGGAGCCGCTAACACTGAAGCTTTCTTT. This encodes CASSRGAANTEAFF.

The rearrangement joins TRBV29-1 to TRBJ1-1; D unclear. This CDR3 comprises 15 residues. Per the germline V gene, CDR1 is SQVTM and CDR2 is ANQGSEA. The germline V and J ends were trimmed by 5 bases and 1 base, with 17 bases remaining between them. The CDR3 DNA follows: TGCAGCGTTTTTCTTCCCGAAAGTGGGAACACTGAAGCTTTCTTT. As protein: CSVFLPESGNTEAFF.

The CDR3 bases are TGCGCCAGCAGCCAATCCCGGGGCTCTGGGGCCAACGTCCTGACTTTC. This translates into CASSQSRGSGANVLTF. The chain is built from TRBV4-3 and TRBJ2-6, with a possible D match to TRBD2 (5 bases). Germline V gene sequence: CDR1 LGHNA, CDR2 YSLEER. This CDR3 contains 16 residues. V lost 2 bases and J 0 bases, leaving 8 bases between the germline ends.

This clonotype was observed a few times. A read error may be the cause here, since a much bigger clone is one base away. This chain links TRBV30 with TRBJ1-5; 7 bases agree with TRBD1. The CDR3 has 14 amino acids. Germline V gene lookup returns CDR1 GTSNPN and CDR2 SVGIG (reference sequence). CDR3 coding DNA: TGTGCCTGGAGTGGACAGGGTCGTGGTCAGCTCCAGCATTTT. It codes for CAWSGQGRGQLQHF.

This clonotype was observed a few times. V usage is TRBV5-6 and J usage is TRBJ2-6; 8 bases are shared with TRBD1. From germline, CDR1 is SGHDT and CDR2 YYEEEE. This CDR3 region has 17 residues. J lost 0 bases, V lost 4 bases, and 6 bases had no gene match. The DNA for the CDR3 is TGTGCCAGCAGCGTACCGGACAGGGTCTCTGGGGCCAACGTCCTGACTTTC. Its translation: CASSVPDRVSGANVLTF.

This clonotype was seen a handful of times. The chain has TRBV10-2 and TRBJ2-7, with a weak D call TRBD2 (5 bases). The CDR3 covers 15 residues. Germline assignment: CDR1 WSHSY and CDR2 SAAADI. V gave up 3 bases and J gave up 0 bases, with 12 bases separating them. The CDR3 spells CASSEIARSSYEQYF. The DNA of the CDR3 is TGCGCCAGCAGTGAAATAGCGCGGAGCTCCTACGAGCAGTACTTC.

There are a few counts of this clonotype. The chain carries TRBV4-3 and TRBJ1-1, with TRBD1 matching over 7 bases. The CDR3 contains 14 residues. J lost 4 bases, V lost 0 bases, and 2 bases had no gene match. Germline values: CDR1 LGHNA, CDR2 YSLEER. The CDR3 sequence is CASSQDQGGTEAFF. DNA for the CDR3: TGCGCCAGCAGCCAAGATCAGGGGGGCACTGAAGCTTTCTTT.

The chain is built from TRBV6-2 or TRBV6-3 and TRBJ2-1; 9 bases agree with TRBD1. Looked up from germline, CDR1 is MNHEY and CDR2 is SVGEGT. This CDR3 contains 14 residues. Losses at the gene ends were 6 bases for V and 3 bases for J; bases not matched to a gene: 3. In nucleotides, the CDR3 is TGTGCCAGCAGGGGGACAGGGCACTACAATGAGCAGTTCTTC. Amino acids: CASRGTGHYNEQFF.